The sample holds many counts of the clone carrying this T cell receptor beta chain. Its specificity is not known. The record originates from a study of CD8 T cells in ankylosing spondylitis. Overall study findings and caveats: A TCR beta motif of several highly homologous variants seemed to mark ankylosing spondylitis blood.

With molecular barcodes, quantitative 5'-RACE was used to make the TCR beta libraries. One entry per CDR3 protein, called by TCRdb with MiXCR from the 5' RACE reads. The data show fewer than 550,000 distinct CDR3 sequences, roughly 5.2% seen once. Germline CDR1 and CDR2: DFQATT and SNEGSKA (reference sequence). The CDR3 sequence is 13 residues long. Germline trimming cut 6 bases from V and 1 base from J; bases unmatched to any gene: 5. The specimen sequenced was blood, either unsorted or a sorted T cell fraction (not recorded which). The source is a male donor with ankylosing spondylitis. This rearrangement joins TRBV20-1 to TRBJ1-1, with 7 bases aligning to TRBD1. CDR3 DNA sequence: TGCAGTGCGCCCAGACAGGGGAACACTGAAGCTTTCTTT. Its translation: CSAPRQGNTEAFF.